Each of the 10 T cell receptor beta chains below was sequenced from the same sample in a study of PD-1 blockade in classical Hodgkin lymphoma. TCRdb's table, derived via immunoSEQ multiplex PCR, lists solely in-frame clones and lacks some. Of 50,000 or so clones listed, 90% were seen once; the top ten hold approximately 15%. Time point indicated: cycle 4 day 1 (C4D1), after around six weeks of nivolumab. Each and every patient relapsed after autologous stem cell transplantation, and patients got differing brentuximab vedotin exposure. This sample comprised peripheral blood mononuclear cells (PBMCs), obtained before the fourth cycle of nivolumab. The source of these receptors is a human donor with classical Hodgkin lymphoma.

The chain couples TRBV11-3 to TRBJ2-1; D is possibly TRBD2 (6 bases). The CDR3 runs to 14 residues. The germline gives CDR1 SGHNT, CDR2 YENEEA. V lost 2 bases and J lost 6, with 11 bases in between. CDR3: CASSLLASSNEQFF. CDR3 nucleotides: TGTGCCAGCAGCTTACTAGCGAGTAGCAATGAGCAGTTCTTC.

This clone was seen once. This rearrangement joins TRBV25-1 to TRBJ2-1; the D gene is possibly TRBD2 (6 bases). This CDR3 is built from 14 residues. Germline V lookup: CDR1 MGHDK, CDR2 SYGVNS. Trimming shortened V by 5 bases and J by 0 bases, and 8 bases separated the two germline ends. As DNA, the CDR3 is TGTGCCAGCAGTCGGGGGATCTCCTACAATGAGCAGTTCTTC. Protein: CASSRGISYNEQFF.

The table lists this clone with a count of one. The CDR3 region is CASSRGTTNQETQYF. The CDR3 nucleotides are TGTGCCAGCAGCCGAGGGACAACCAACCAAGAGACCCAGTACTTC. The chain carries TRBV11-2 and TRBJ2-5; D might be TRBD1 (6 bases). Germline V gene lookup returns CDR1 SGHAT and CDR2 FQNNGV. This CDR3 spans 15 amino acids. V was trimmed by 5 bases and J by 0 bases, leaving 13 bases between them.

The J gene is TRBJ2-7, the V gene TRBV27; 8 bases are shared with TRBD2. This CDR3 region has 13 residues. Unmatched junction bases numbered 9, after V lost 8 bases and J lost 6 bases. Germline V lookup: CDR1 MNHEY, CDR2 SMNVEV (reference sequence). The CDR3 sequence is CASARLAPPEQYF. In DNA form, the CDR3 reads TGTGCCAGCGCTAGACTAGCGCCCCCCGAGCAGTACTTC.

The chain recombines TRBV19 with TRBJ2-7; no clear D gene. The V end lost 2 bases, the J end lost 0 bases, and 11 bases lay between the germline ends. The CDR3 runs to 15 residues. Germline lookup yields CDR1 LNHDA and CDR2 SQIVND (reference sequence). CDR3 DNA: TGTGCCAGTAGTATAAGTGGGATGAGCTCCTACGAGCAGTACTTC. This sequence encodes CASSISGMSSYEQYF.

The chain combines TRBV5-1 with TRBJ2-5; no definite D call. The V gene's germline CDR1 is SGHRS and CDR2 YFSETQ. The CDR3 length is 14 residues. Trimming left V 0 bases short and J 2 bases short, with 8 bases between. Here the CDR3 reads CASSLVPRQETQYF. CDR3 bases: TGCGCCAGCAGCTTGGTTCCCAGACAAGAGACCCAGTACTTC.

This chain uses TRBV5-1 with TRBJ2-1, with D possibly TRBD1 on 5 matching bases. V lost 4 bases to trimming and J lost 8 bases, with 19 bases between them. This CDR3 has 15 residues. Germline CDR1 reads SGHRS; CDR2 reads YFSETQ. The CDR3 nucleotides are TGCGCCAGCAGCCCCCAGCCGACCCAAGGGGATGAGCAGTTCTTC. It codes for CASSPQPTQGDEQFF.

V is TRBV18 and J is TRBJ1-4; D not certain. Trimming pared 2 bases from V and 5 bases from J, leaving 15 bases between. CDR3 length: 16 amino acids. Germline assignment: CDR1 KGHSH and CDR2 LQKENI. CDR3 nucleotide sequence: TGTGCCAGCTCACCAGACTTAGGGTCTGCGAATGAAAAACTGTTTTTT. Its translation: CASSPDLGSANEKLFF.

The CDR3 is CASHLGTVTSGNTIYF. The CDR3 bases are TGTGCCAGCCACCTCGGAACGGTTACCTCTGGAAACACCATATATTTT. V and J are TRBV19 and TRBJ1-3; D not certain. Per germline, CDR1 LNHDA and CDR2 SQIVND (reference sequence). V was pared by 9 bases and J by 0 bases, with 18 bases between. The CDR3 is 16 amino acids. The full variable domain, in which reference TRBV19 and TRBJ1-3 provide the parts outside the CDR3, is DGGITQSPKYLFRKEGQNVTLSCEQNLNHDAMYWYRQDPGQGLRLIYYSQIVNDFQKGDIAEGYSVSREKKESFPLTVTSAQKNPTAFYLCASHLGTVTSGNTIYFGEGSWLTVV.

The rearrangement links TRBV6-5 to TRBJ2-1; a possible D gene is TRBD2 (5 bases). V lost 5 bases, J lost 10 bases, and 12 bases lay in between. Per the germline V gene, CDR1 is MNHEY and CDR2 is SVGAGI. The CDR3 is made up of 12 amino acids. The CDR3 region is CASSGERIEQFF. CDR3 sequence (DNA): TGTGCCAGCAGTGGGGAGCGGATAGAGCAGTTCTTC.